This T cell receptor beta chain came from a study of cytomegalovirus exposure and HLA in healthy donors. V lost 1 base, J lost 8 bases, and 15 bases lay in between. The germline V gene encodes CDR1 MNHEY and CDR2 SMNVEV (reference sequence). The CDR3 is 16 residues long. The PCR had 60 Vbeta and 13 Jbeta primers. Only in-frame clones appear in the TCRdb table, and some are missing; sequencing was by immunoSEQ multiplex PCR. The sample consists of 110,000 or so clones, approximately 69% of them appearing once. This sequence joins TRBV27 and TRBJ1-6; D remains ambiguous. Material: PBMCs. This sequence originates from a woman aged 50 to 65 in good health and CMV-seropositive. Here the CDR3 reads CASSLFPDDGHSPLHF. DNA of the CDR3: TGTGCCAGCAGTTTATTCCCTGACGATGGGCATTCACCCCTCCACTTT.